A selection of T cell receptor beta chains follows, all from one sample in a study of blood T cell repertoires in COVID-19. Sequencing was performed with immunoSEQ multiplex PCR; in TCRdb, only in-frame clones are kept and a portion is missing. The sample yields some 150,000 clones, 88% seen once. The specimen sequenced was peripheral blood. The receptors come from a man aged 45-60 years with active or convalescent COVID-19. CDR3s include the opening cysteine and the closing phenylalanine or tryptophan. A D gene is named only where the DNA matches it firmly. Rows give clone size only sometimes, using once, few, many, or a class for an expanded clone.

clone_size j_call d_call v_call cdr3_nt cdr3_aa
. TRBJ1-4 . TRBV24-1 TGTGCCACCAGTGATTTCGGAAAACTGTTTTTT CATSDFGKLFF
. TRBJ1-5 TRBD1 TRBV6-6 TGTGCCAGCAGTCCCCCAGGGGGCGGTCAGCCCCAGCATTTT CASSPPGGGQPQHF
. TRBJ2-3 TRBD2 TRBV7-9 TGTGCCAGCAGCTCCATAGCGGGATCAACAGATACGCAGTATTTT CASSSIAGSTDTQYF
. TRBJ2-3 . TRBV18 TGTGCCAGCTCACGAGGCACAGATACGCAGTATTTT CASSRGTDTQYF
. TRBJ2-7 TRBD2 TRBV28 TGTGCCAGCAGTTTGCAGCGGACGGGGGGCTACGAGCAGTACTTC CASSLQRTGGYEQYF
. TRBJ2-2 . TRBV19 TGTGCCAGTAGTTCGGTTTGGGGAGGAGCCGGGGAGCTGTTTTTT CASSSVWGGAGELFF
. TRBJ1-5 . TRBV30 TGTGCCTGGAGTGTTGGGGGGAGCCAGCCCCAGCATTTT CAWSVGGSQPQHF
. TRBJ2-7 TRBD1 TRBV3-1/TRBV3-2 TGTGCCAGCAGCCGGGACAGTCCCTACGAGCAGTACTTC CASSRDSPYEQYF
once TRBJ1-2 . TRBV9 TGTGCCAGCAGCGTGGGCCCCCTTATAGGTGGCTACACCTTC CASSVGPLIGGYTF
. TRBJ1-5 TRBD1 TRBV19 TGTGCCAGTAGGGACAGGAATAGCAATCAGCCCCAGCATTTT CASRDRNSNQPQHF
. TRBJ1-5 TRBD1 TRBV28 TGTGCCAGCAGTTTCCTGACAGGGGTTAATCAGCCCCAGCATTTT CASSFLTGVNQPQHF
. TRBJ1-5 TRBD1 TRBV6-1 TGTGCCAGCAGAATGTTCGGGACAGTCCAGCCCCAGCATTTT CASRMFGTVQPQHF
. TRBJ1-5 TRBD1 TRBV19 TGTGCCAGTAGTAACCTAGCCGCCGGGACAGGGGCCTTCAATCAGCCCCAGCATTTT CASSNLAAGTGAFNQPQHF
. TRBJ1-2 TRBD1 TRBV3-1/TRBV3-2 TGTGCCAGCAGCCTCTTACCAATTAGACAGGGGGAAGATGGCTACACCTTC CASSLLPIRQGEDGYTF
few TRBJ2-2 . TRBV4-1 TGCGCCAGCAGCCAAGAGGGCTTAACCGGGGAGCTGTTTTTT CASSQEGLTGELFF
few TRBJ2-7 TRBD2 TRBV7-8 TGTGCCAGCAGCTTAGGGGTCATTAGCGGGTCCTCCTACGAGCAGTACTTC CASSLGVISGSSYEQYF
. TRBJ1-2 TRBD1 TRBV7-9 TGTGCCAGCAGCTTAGAAGGGACAGGGAGTGGCTACACCTTC CASSLEGTGSGYTF
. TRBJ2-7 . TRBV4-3 TGCGCCAGCAGCCAAGATCTCGGGTGGAGGGCCTACGAGCAGTACTTC CASSQDLGWRAYEQYF
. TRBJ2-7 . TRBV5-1 TGCGCCAGCAGCCGAGGGGGCTACGAGCAGTACTTC CASSRGGYEQYF
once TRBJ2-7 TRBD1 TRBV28 TGTGCCAGCAGTCGGACAGGGGCTCCCTACGAGCAGTACTTC CASSRTGAPYEQYF
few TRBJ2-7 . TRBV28 TGTGCCAGCAGTTTATGGCCGGGGTTTACACTACGGGAGCAGTACTTC CASSLWPGFTLREQYF
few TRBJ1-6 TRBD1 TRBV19 TGTGCCAGTAGCTCCGGGACAGCTAATTCACCCCTCCACTTT CASSSGTANSPLHF
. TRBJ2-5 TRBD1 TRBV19 TGTGCCAGTAGTCAAGCCGGGACAGCCTTAAAAGAGACCCAGTACTTC CASSQAGTALKETQYF
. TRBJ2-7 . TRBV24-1 TGTGCCACCAGTGATTCGACAGGAGCAAGTACGTTCGAGCAGTACTTC CATSDSTGASTFEQYF
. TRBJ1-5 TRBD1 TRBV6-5 TGTGCCAGCAGTTCTCGGACAGGGGGTCAGCCCCAGCATTTT CASSSRTGGQPQHF
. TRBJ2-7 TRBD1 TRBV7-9 TGTGCCAGCAGCTTAGCCAGGACAGGGAAGTCGGACGAGCAGTACTTC CASSLARTGKSDEQYF
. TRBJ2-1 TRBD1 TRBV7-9 TGTGCCAGCAGCTTACGGACAGGGTGGGATGAGCAGTTCTTC CASSLRTGWDEQFF
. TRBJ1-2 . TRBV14 TGTGCCAGCAGCCCAATCGACAGACATGGCTACACCTTC CASSPIDRHGYTF
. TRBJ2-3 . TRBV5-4 TGTGCCAGCAGCTTGGAATCGAGGGATACGCAGTATTTT CASSLESRDTQYF
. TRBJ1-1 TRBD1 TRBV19 TGTGCCAGTAGTATAGGCCTACAGGGGAGAACTGAAGCTTTCTTT CASSIGLQGRTEAFF
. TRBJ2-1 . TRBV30 TGTGCCTGGAGTCGAGGGATCAGGGGCGATGAGCAGTTCTTC CAWSRGIRGDEQFF
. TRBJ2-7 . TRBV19 TGTGCCAGTAGTATGGGGAGACTCCCCTACGAGCAGTACTTC CASSMGRLPYEQYF
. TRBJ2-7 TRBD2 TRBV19 TGTGCCAGTAGCGGGACTAGCGGGAGTTCCTTCTCCTACGAGCAGTACTTC CASSGTSGSSFSYEQYF
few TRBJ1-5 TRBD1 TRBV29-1 TGCAGCGTTGGAGGACAGGGGAATCAGCCCCAGCATTTT CSVGGQGNQPQHF
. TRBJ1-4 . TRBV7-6 TGTGCCAGCAGCTTAATGGGGGCTCCTAATGAAAAACTGTTTTTT CASSLMGAPNEKLFF
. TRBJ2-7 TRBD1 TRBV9 TGTGCCAGCAGCCCCCGGGACAGGGTTTACGAGCAGTACTTC CASSPRDRVYEQYF
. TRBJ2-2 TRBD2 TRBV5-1 TGCGCCAGCAGCACGGGGACTAGCGGACTTCTAAGGGGCGGGGAGCTGTTTTTT CASSTGTSGLLRGGELFF
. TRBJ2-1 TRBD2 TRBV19 TGTGCCAGTAGTATAGAGACTAGCGGGCGGTACAATGAGCAGTTCTTC CASSIETSGRYNEQFF
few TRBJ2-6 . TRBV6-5 TGTGCCAGCAGTTGGAGTGGGGCCAACGTCCTGACTTTC CASSWSGANVLTF
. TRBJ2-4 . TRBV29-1 TGCAGCGTTTTGCCCGGGGGCAAAAACATTCAGTACTTC CSVLPGGKNIQYF
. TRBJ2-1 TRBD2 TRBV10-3 TGTGCCGTCCAAGAGGCTAGCGGGGTTTACAATGAGCAGTTCTTC CAVQEASGVYNEQFF
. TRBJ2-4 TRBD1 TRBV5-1 TGCGCCAGCAGCCAGACAGGGGGCTCGGACATTCAGTACTTC CASSQTGGSDIQYF
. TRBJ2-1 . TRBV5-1 TGCGCCAGCAGCTTGGATGGGCTAGCCTCCAATGAGCAGTTCTTC CASSLDGLASNEQFF
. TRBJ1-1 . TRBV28 TGTGCCAGCAGTTTAATCCGACCCTGGGCTGGAGCTTTCTTT CASSLIRPWAGAFF
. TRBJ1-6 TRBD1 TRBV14 TGTGCCAGCAGCCAAGATTTTTGGGACAGGGCGGAATCACCCCTCCACTTT CASSQDFWDRAESPLHF
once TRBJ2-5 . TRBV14 TGTGCCAGCAGCCAAGTTCAGAGGGAGACCCAGTACTTC CASSQVQRETQYF
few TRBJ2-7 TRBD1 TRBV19 TGTGCCAGTAGTATACGGGGACAGGGTTACGAGCAGTACTTC CASSIRGQGYEQYF
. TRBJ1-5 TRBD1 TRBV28 TGTGCCAGCAGTTTAGCTGGACAGGGGATTGCGCTATATAGCAATCAGCCCCAGCATTTT CASSLAGQGIALYSNQPQHF
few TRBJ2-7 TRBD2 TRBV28 TGTGCCAGCAGTGCCGGGACTAGCCCCAACGAGCAGTACTTC CASSAGTSPNEQYF
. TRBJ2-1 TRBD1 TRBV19 TGTGCCAGTAGTTGGGGGACAGGGGGCAATGAGCAGTTCTTC CASSWGTGGNEQFF
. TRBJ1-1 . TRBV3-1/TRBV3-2 TGTGCCAGCAGCCAAGGCGGGGTGGGCACTGAAGCTTTCTTT CASSQGGVGTEAFF
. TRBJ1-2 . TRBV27 TGTGCCAGCAGCCGGGAGGGTTTCGGTGGCTACACCTTC CASSREGFGGYTF
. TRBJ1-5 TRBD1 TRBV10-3 TGTGCCACCCGCAGGGGGACTAATCAGCCCCAGCATTTT CATRRGTNQPQHF
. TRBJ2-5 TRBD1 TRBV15 TGTGCCACCAGTAAAGACCGGGGACAGCCCAGAGAGACCCAGTACTTC CATSKDRGQPRETQYF
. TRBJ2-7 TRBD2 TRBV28 TGTGCCAGCAGTTCGGTTAGCGGGAGCCGGTTCGGGGAGCAGTACTTC CASSSVSGSRFGEQYF
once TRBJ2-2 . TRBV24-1 TGTGCCACCAGTCCAACAGCGAACACCGGGGAGCTGTTTTTT CATSPTANTGELFF
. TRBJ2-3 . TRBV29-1 TGCAGCGTAGGCCGCCGGGGCACAGATACGCAGTATTTT CSVGRRGTDTQYF